This record looks at one TCR beta chain sequence and its context. Measured with immunoSEQ multiplex PCR; TCRdb has only the in-frame clones, and not every one. The data show roughly 52,000 clones, just under 90% seen once. The CDR3 is 14 amino acids. Germline lookup yields CDR1 SGHTA and CDR2 FQGNSA. Trimming stripped 5 bases from V and 4 bases from J, with 12 bases between. This entry belongs to a study of T cell changes during pregnancy in multiple sclerosis. V gene TRBV7-2 combines with J gene TRBJ1-3; the D gene is possibly TRBD1 (5 bases). This material consisted of CD4+ T cells from peripheral blood mononuclear cells, taken in the first trimester of pregnancy. The sequence came from a female donor with multiple sclerosis, enrolled in a pregnancy study. The CDR3 sequence is CASSIDREGNTIYF. Here the CDR3 DNA reads TGTGCCAGCAGCATAGACAGAGAAGGAAACACCATATATTTT.